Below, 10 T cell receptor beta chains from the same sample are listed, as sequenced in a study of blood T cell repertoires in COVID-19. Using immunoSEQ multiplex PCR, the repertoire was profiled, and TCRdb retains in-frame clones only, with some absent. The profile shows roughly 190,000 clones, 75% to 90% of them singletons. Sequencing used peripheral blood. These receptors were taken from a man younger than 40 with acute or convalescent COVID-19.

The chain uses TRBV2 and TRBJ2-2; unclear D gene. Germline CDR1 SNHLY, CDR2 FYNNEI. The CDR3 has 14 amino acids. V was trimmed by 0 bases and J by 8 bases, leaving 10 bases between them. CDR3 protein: CASSEALRVGELFF. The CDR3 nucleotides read TGTGCCAGCAGTGAAGCGCTTCGGGTAGGGGAGCTGTTTTTT. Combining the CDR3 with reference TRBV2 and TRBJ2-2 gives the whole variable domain EPEVTQTPSHQVTQMGQEVILRCVPISNHLYFYWYRQILGQKVEFLVSFYNNEISEKSEIFDDQFSVERPDGSNFTLKIRSTKLEDSAMYFCASSEALRVGELFFGEGSRLTVL.

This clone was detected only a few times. The CDR3 region is CASSLASGAQAIYGYTF. In DNA, the CDR3 is TGTGCCAGCAGCTTAGCGTCAGGGGCCCAGGCAATTTATGGCTACACCTTC. The chain employs TRBV7-3 and TRBJ1-2, with a weak D call TRBD1 (6 bases). Germline CDR1 and CDR2: SGHTA and FQGTGA. V gave up 2 bases and J gave up 5 bases, with 21 bases separating them. The CDR3 totals 17 residues.

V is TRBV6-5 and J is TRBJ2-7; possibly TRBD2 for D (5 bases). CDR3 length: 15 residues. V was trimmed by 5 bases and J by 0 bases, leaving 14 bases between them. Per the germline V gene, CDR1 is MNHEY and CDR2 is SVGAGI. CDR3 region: CASSPARGSSYEQYF. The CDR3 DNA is TGTGCCAGCAGTCCCGCTCGTGGGAGCTCCTACGAGCAGTACTTC.

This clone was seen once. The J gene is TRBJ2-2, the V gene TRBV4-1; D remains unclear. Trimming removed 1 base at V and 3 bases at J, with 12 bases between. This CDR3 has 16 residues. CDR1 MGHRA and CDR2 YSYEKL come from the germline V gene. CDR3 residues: CASSQALIPDTGELFF. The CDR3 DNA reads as TGCGCCAGCAGCCAAGCCTTGATTCCGGACACCGGGGAGCTGTTTTTT.

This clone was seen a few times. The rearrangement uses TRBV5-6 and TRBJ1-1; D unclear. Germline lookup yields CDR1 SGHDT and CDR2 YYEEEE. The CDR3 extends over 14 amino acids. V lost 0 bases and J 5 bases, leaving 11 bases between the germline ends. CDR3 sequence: CASSLGNRGTEAFF. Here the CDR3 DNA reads TGTGCCAGCAGCTTGGGGAACCGAGGGACTGAAGCTTTCTTT.

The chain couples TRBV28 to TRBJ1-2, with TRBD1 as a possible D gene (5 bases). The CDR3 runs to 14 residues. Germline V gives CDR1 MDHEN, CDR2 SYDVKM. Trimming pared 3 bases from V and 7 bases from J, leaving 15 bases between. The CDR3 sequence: CASSFQGTGGGYTF. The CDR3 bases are TGTGCCAGCAGTTTTCAGGGAACGGGAGGTGGCTACACCTTC.

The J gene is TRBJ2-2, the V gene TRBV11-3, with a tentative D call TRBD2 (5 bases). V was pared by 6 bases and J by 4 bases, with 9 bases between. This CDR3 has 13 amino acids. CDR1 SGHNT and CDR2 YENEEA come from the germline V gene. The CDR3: CASRPTSTGELFF. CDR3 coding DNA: TGTGCCAGCAGACCAACTAGCACCGGGGAGCTGTTTTTT. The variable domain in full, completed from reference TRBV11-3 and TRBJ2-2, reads EAGVVQSPRYKIIEKKQPVAFWCNPISGHNTLYWYLQNLGQGPELLIRYENEEAVDDSQLPKDRFSAERLKGVDSTLKIQPAELGDSAVYLCASRPTSTGELFFGEGSRLTVL.

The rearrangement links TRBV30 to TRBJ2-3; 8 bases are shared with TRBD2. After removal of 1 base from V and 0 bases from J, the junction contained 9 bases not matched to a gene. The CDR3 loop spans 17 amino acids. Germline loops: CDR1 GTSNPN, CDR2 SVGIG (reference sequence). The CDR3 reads CAWSASRTSRSTDTQYF. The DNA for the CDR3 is TGTGCCTGGAGTGCATCTCGGACTAGCCGGAGCACAGATACGCAGTATTTT.

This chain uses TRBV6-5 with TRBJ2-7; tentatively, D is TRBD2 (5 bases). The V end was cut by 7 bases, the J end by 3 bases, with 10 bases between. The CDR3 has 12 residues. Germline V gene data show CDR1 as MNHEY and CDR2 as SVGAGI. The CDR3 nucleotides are TGTGCCAGCACCTCTCGGGGCTACGAGCAGTACTTC. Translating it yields CASTSRGYEQYF.

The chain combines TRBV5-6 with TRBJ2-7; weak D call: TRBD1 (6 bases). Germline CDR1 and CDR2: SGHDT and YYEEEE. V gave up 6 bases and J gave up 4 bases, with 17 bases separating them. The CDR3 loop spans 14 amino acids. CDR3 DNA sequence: TGTGCCAGCACCCGACCAGGGGTTAGGTACGAGCAGTACTTC. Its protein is CASTRPGVRYEQYF.